What follows are 26 T cell receptor beta chains derived from one specimen sequenced in a study of blood T cell repertoires in COVID-19. Here immunoSEQ multiplex PCR was the method, and the copy in TCRdb shows in-frame clones only, minus some. The sample lists roughly 180,000 clones, 87% occurring once. The specimen was PBMCs or T cells enriched from blood (not recorded which). These receptor sequences come from a woman aged 25 to 39 who had recovered from COVID-19.

This sequence joins TRBV19 and TRBJ2-7; TRBD2 matches at 11 bases. Germline values: CDR1 LNHDA, CDR2 SQIVND (reference sequence). Germline trimming cut 5 bases from V and 5 bases from J; bases unmatched to any gene: 14. CDR3 size: 17 residues. CDR3 amino acids: CASSRGPGLAGFHEQYF. The CDR3 bases are TGTGCCAGTAGTCGCGGACCAGGACTAGCGGGCTTTCACGAGCAGTACTTC.

This chain's CDR3 is CASSQVWARTNTEAFF. Written as DNA, the CDR3 is TGTGCCAGCAGCCAAGTTTGGGCGCGAACGAACACTGAAGCTTTCTTT. The chain couples TRBV4-2 to TRBJ1-1; D is unclear. The V end was cut by 1 base, the J end by 1 base, with 13 bases between. The germline V gene has CDR1 LGHNA and CDR2 YNFKEQ. The CDR3 length is 16 residues.

This chain joins TRBV4-1 and TRBJ2-7, with D uncertain. The CDR3 is made up of 15 amino acids. Per the germline V gene, CDR1 is MGHRA and CDR2 is YSYEKL. The V gene lost 1 base and the J gene lost 2 bases, with 12 bases spanning the gap. In nucleotides, the CDR3 is TGCGCCAGCAGCCAAGGAGAAACCCGTACCTACGAGCAGTACTTC. Amino acids: CASSQGETRTYEQYF.

The chain links TRBV10-3 to TRBJ2-1; 9 nucleotides agree with TRBD2. The J segment lost 8 bases and the V segment lost 6 bases, leaving 11 bases of the junction unmatched. Germline CDR1 reads ENHRY; CDR2 reads SYGVKD. CDR3 length: 15 amino acids. The CDR3 sequence is CAIRGPREGSDEQFF. The CDR3 region has the DNA TGTGCCATCAGAGGTCCGCGGGAGGGCTCGGATGAGCAGTTCTTC.

V gene TRBV12-3 or TRBV12-4 combines with J gene TRBJ1-2; D perhaps matches TRBD1 (5 bases). V lost 0 bases to trimming and J lost 5 bases, with 7 bases between them. The CDR3 sequence is 13 residues long. Here the CDR3 DNA reads TGTGCCAGCAGTTTAGCGGGGGGGTATGGCTACACCTTC. Translated: CASSLAGGYGYTF.

V gene TRBV24-1 combines with J gene TRBJ2-7; D call uncertain. CDR1 and CDR2 from the germline V gene are KGHDR and SFDVKD. Trimming cost V 3 bases and J 1 base, with 12 bases left between them. The CDR3 consists of 15 residues. CDR3 amino acids: CATSDNGPYSYEQYF. As DNA, the CDR3 is TGTGCCACCAGTGATAACGGTCCCTATTCCTACGAGCAGTACTTC.

The chain couples TRBV5-4 to TRBJ1-1; 9 nucleotides agree with TRBD1. V shed 0 bases and J 3 bases; nucleotides not matched to a gene: 0. The CDR3 covers 14 residues. The germline V gene encodes CDR1 SGHNT and CDR2 YYREEE (reference sequence). The CDR3 protein is CASSLDRGHTEAFF. The CDR3 DNA sequence: TGTGCCAGCAGCTTGGACAGGGGGCACACTGAAGCTTTCTTT.

This clone appeared once. The chain links TRBV5-5 to TRBJ1-2, with TRBD1 matching over 7 bases. The CDR3 sequence is 15 residues long. The germline CDR1 and CDR2 sequences are SGHKS and YYEKEE (reference sequence). V lost 4 bases to trimming and J lost 2 bases; unmatched junction nucleotides: 8. The CDR3 nucleotides read TGTGCCAGCAGCCCAGGGGACAGTTCAAACTATGGCTACACCTTC. Residues: CASSPGDSSNYGYTF.

The chain recombines TRBV27 with TRBJ1-2; TRBD1 matches 9 bases. This CDR3 region has 16 residues. The trim removed 5 bases at V and 2 bases at J, leaving 9 bases unmatched. The V gene's germline CDR1 is MNHEY and CDR2 SMNVEV (reference sequence). CDR3 sequence reads: CASSPTTGGKNYGYTF. The CDR3 DNA is TGTGCCAGCAGTCCAACTACAGGGGGCAAAAACTATGGCTACACCTTC.

This chain links TRBV9 with TRBJ1-5; D perhaps matches TRBD1 (5 bases). This CDR3 has 17 residues. Germline assignment: CDR1 SGDLS and CDR2 YYNGEE. V lost 4 bases, J lost 0 bases, and 17 bases lay in between. The CDR3 loop is CASSPPIADNSNQPQHF. The CDR3 DNA sequence: TGTGCCAGCAGCCCCCCAATCGCGGACAATAGCAATCAGCCCCAGCATTTT.

This clone was counted once. DNA for the CDR3: TGTGCCTGGAGCCCCCTAGCGGGAGGGGGGTACAATGAGCAGTTCTTC. As protein: CAWSPLAGGGYNEQFF. This sequence joins TRBV30 and TRBJ2-1; 12 nucleotides align to TRBD2. V gave up 3 bases and J gave up 4 bases; unmatched junction bases: 7. The CDR3 has 16 residues. Germline V gene lookup returns CDR1 GTSNPN and CDR2 SVGIG (reference sequence).

Written as DNA, the CDR3 is TGTGCCAGCTCACTGACAGGGGTCGGGACTAATGAAAAACTGTTTTTT. Protein product: CASSLTGVGTNEKLFF. This chain links TRBV18 with TRBJ1-4; 8 bases are shared with TRBD1. The germline V gene has CDR1 KGHSH and CDR2 LQKENI. V was pared by 4 bases and J by 2 bases, with 6 bases of the junction left unmatched. The length of the CDR3 is 16 residues.

The CDR3 region has the DNA TGTGCCAGCAGAGACGCGGGGATACAGCCCCAGCATTTT. It yields the protein CASRDAGIQPQHF. This chain joins TRBV2 and TRBJ1-5; D remains unclear. The V end was cut by 6 bases, the J end by 7 bases, with 13 bases between. This CDR3 contains 13 residues. Germline loops: CDR1 SNHLY, CDR2 FYNNEI. Variable domain in full (rest from reference TRBV2 and TRBJ1-5): EPEVTQTPSHQVTQMGQEVILRCVPISNHLYFYWYRQILGQKVEFLVSFYNNEISEKSEIFDDQFSVERPDGSNFTLKIRSTKLEDSAMYFCASRDAGIQPQHFGDGTRLSIL.

The chain couples TRBV19 to TRBJ1-5, with D uncertain. Trimming took off 5 bases at V and 1 base at J, with 9 bases between the two ends. CDR3 length: 14 amino acids. CDR1 is LNHDA, CDR2 SQIVND, per germline (reference sequence). The CDR3 DNA is TGTGCCAGTAGTTTTCCGGGAAGCAATCAGCCCCAGCATTTT. Translating gives CASSFPGSNQPQHF. Based on the CDR3 plus reference TRBV19 and TRBJ1-5, the full variable domain is DGGITQSPKYLFRKEGQNVTLSCEQNLNHDAMYWYRQDPGQGLRLIYYSQIVNDFQKGDIAEGYSVSREKKESFPLTVTSAQKNPTAFYLCASSFPGSNQPQHFGDGTRLSIL.

The chain carries TRBV10-2 and TRBJ2-2, with D possibly TRBD2 on 6 matching bases. Germline V CDR1 and CDR2: WSHSY, SAAADI. This CDR3 comprises 16 residues. V was trimmed by 4 bases and J by 1 base, leaving 13 bases between them. The DNA for the CDR3 is TGCGCCAGCAGTGGGGGGACTCCTTGGAACACCGGGGAGCTGTTTTTT. Residues: CASSGGTPWNTGELFF.

The chain is built from TRBV29-1 and TRBJ2-5, with 10 bases that match TRBD2. From germline, CDR1 is SQVTM and CDR2 ANQGSEA. After removal of 7 bases from V and 2 bases from J, the junction contained 10 bases not matched to a gene. The CDR3 is 15 residues long. The CDR3 here is CSETFKRGGQETQYF. The DNA for the CDR3 is TGCAGCGAAACCTTTAAGCGGGGGGGGCAAGAGACCCAGTACTTC.

The table lists this clone with a few counts. The V gene is TRBV4-3, the J gene TRBJ1-2; D uncertain. The V and J ends lost 0 bases and 7 bases respectively, with 21 bases between them. Germline V gene data show CDR1 as LGHNA and CDR2 as YSLEER. This CDR3 comprises 17 residues. Here the CDR3 DNA reads TGCGCCAGCAGCCAAGATTTAGAGGATTCGGTTTCGGGTGGCTACACCTTC. This codes for CASSQDLEDSVSGGYTF.

This rearrangement joins TRBV18 to TRBJ2-3; TRBD2 aligns across 8 bases. There are 17 residues in the CDR3. Trimming removed 0 bases from V and 1 base from J; junction bases left unmatched: 6. Per germline, CDR1 KGHSH and CDR2 LQKENI. CDR3 in amino acids: CASSPPPGSGGTDTQYF. In DNA, the CDR3 is TGTGCCAGCTCACCACCCCCGGGTAGCGGGGGCACAGATACGCAGTATTTT. Filled out from reference TRBV18 and TRBJ2-3, the complete variable domain reads NAGVMQNPRHLVRRRGQEARLRCSPMKGHSHVYWYRQLPEEGLKFMVYLQKENIIDESGMPKERFSAEFPKEGPSILRIQQVVRGDSAAYFCASSPPPGSGGTDTQYFGPGTRLTVL.

This clone was seen a few times. The chain carries TRBV10-3 and TRBJ2-5, with D perhaps matching TRBD2 (6 bases). The germline V gene has CDR1 ENHRY and CDR2 SYGVKD. Deletions cut 0 bases from V and 2 bases from J, with 13 bases between. This CDR3 has 16 amino acids. The CDR3 nucleotides are TGTGCCATCAGTGAGTCATTAGCGGAGGGGCAAGAGACCCAGTACTTC. Its protein is CAISESLAEGQETQYF.

CDR3 coding DNA: TGTGCCAGCAGCGGCGATGGAAACACCATATATTTT. Amino acid sequence: CASSGDGNTIYF. The chain carries TRBV9 and TRBJ1-3; D is undetermined. V dropped 3 bases and J dropped 3 bases, with 4 bases sitting between them. Germline loops: CDR1 SGDLS, CDR2 YYNGEE. The CDR3 runs 12 residues.

The chain combines TRBV7-9 with TRBJ2-2; tentative D call: TRBD2 (6 bases). V lost 2 bases, J lost 5 bases, and 12 bases lay in between. Germline V gene sequence: CDR1 SEHNR, CDR2 FQNEAQ (reference sequence). This CDR3 spans 15 amino acids. The CDR3 DNA reads TGTGCCAGCAGCTTAACGGCTAGCGTTACCGGGGAGCTGTTTTTT. It yields the protein CASSLTASVTGELFF.

The chain links TRBV27 to TRBJ1-1; no firm D call. The CDR3 runs 14 residues. The V gene lost 5 bases and the J gene lost 1 base, with 11 bases spanning the gap. Germline V gene data show CDR1 as MNHEY and CDR2 as SMNVEV (reference sequence). The CDR3 sequence: CASSPLGRNTEAFF. Written as DNA, the CDR3 is TGTGCCAGCAGTCCCCTCGGGAGGAACACTGAAGCTTTCTTT.

The chain combines TRBV19 with TRBJ1-4; 7 bases are a match to TRBD1. Trimming took 6 bases from V and 1 from J; bases not matched to a gene: 2. This CDR3 region has 14 residues. CDR1 is LNHDA and CDR2 is SQIVND in the germline V gene (reference sequence). The chain's CDR3 is CASRNRGTNEKLFF. CDR3 bases: TGTGCCAGTAGAAACAGGGGAACTAATGAAAAACTGTTTTTT. The entire variable domain, with the rest obtained from reference TRBV19 and TRBJ1-4, is as follows: DGGITQSPKYLFRKEGQNVTLSCEQNLNHDAMYWYRQDPGQGLRLIYYSQIVNDFQKGDIAEGYSVSREKKESFPLTVTSAQKNPTAFYLCASRNRGTNEKLFFGSGTQLSVL.

This chain joins TRBV29-1 and TRBJ2-3; D is undetermined. V dropped 7 bases and J dropped 2 bases, with 7 bases sitting between them. Germline V gene data show CDR1 as SQVTM and CDR2 as ANQGSEA. CDR3 length: 11 residues. CDR3 coding DNA: TGCAGCGCTAAAAACACAGATACGCAGTATTTT. It is translated as CSAKNTDTQYF.

The chain has TRBV19 and TRBJ2-3, with D possibly being TRBD2 (6 bases). The CDR3 contains 15 residues. The V gene's germline CDR1 is LNHDA and CDR2 SQIVND (reference sequence). V was trimmed by 3 bases and J by 3 bases, leaving 13 bases between them. In nucleotides, the CDR3 is TGTGCCAGTAGTATCCCGGGGGTTAGTACAGATACGCAGTATTTT. The encoded protein is CASSIPGVSTDTQYF.

J is TRBJ1-6 and V is TRBV15; TRBD1 aligns across 8 bases. Germline values: CDR1 LNHNV, CDR2 YYDKDF (reference sequence). The CDR3 runs to 17 residues. The junction had 12 bases not matched to a gene; V was cut back by 3 bases and J by 8 bases. The CDR3 DNA is TGTGCCACCAGCAGGAGCGACATCCAGGGGGCGTATTCACCCCTCCACTTT. Translating gives CATSRSDIQGAYSPLHF.